This T cell receptor beta chain was sequenced during a study of cytomegalovirus exposure and HLA in healthy donors. The study sampled nominally healthy donors, though unrecorded immune exposures were likely. Worth noting for this clone: The sample contains more than one DNA sequence encoding this CDR3.

Amplification used 60 Vbeta primers and 13 Jbeta primers. Per the original methods: Unique TCR beta chains numbered about 80 million in a later analysis, with around 10 million shared. TCRdb's table, derived via immunoSEQ multiplex PCR, lists solely in-frame clones and lacks some. The DNA gave D and trimming, while V, J and clone size come from that table. The repertoire holds over 100,000 clones, with 70% to 80% as singletons. This TCR was recovered from a female donor in good health and CMV-seronegative. The specimen was PBMCs.

In DNA, the CDR3 is TGTGCCAGCAGCCTTCCACGGGAGACCCAGTACTTC. Protein product: CASSLPRETQYF. V gene TRBV5-4 combines with J gene TRBJ2-5, with D unresolved. Trimming took off 4 bases at V and 5 bases at J, with 9 bases between the two ends. CDR3 length equals 12 residues. In germline, CDR1 is SGHNT, CDR2 YYREEE (reference sequence).